This T cell receptor beta chain was documented in a study of control samples from healthy donors and cancer patients (dated by TCRdb to 2018 to 2020). V lost 5 bases and J lost 2 bases; the stretch between them is 10 bases long. The cysteine opens and the phenylalanine closes a CDR3 of 13 amino acids. Only CDR3 DNA remains: 39 bases, in frame from the first base. The germline V gene provides CDR1 SGHRS and CDR2 YFSETQ. The method behind the library was the immunoSEQ multiplex PCR assay. TCRdb's version of the immuneACCESS table is confined to in-frame rearrangements and falls short of the full clone set. An unresolved V gene accounts for under half of the shortfall where checked; the remainder is of unknown origin. The table for this sample lists 200,000 or so clones; roughly 94% of them were counted only once. The leading ten clones occupy less than 1.6% of the sample. Turning to this clone: There is no known antigen for this receptor. No clone much larger than this one lies a single base away; base qualities are absent.

Sequencing was performed on blood. The V and J segments used are TRBV5-1 and TRBJ1-2; the best D guess is TRBD1, with 5 bases matching. The sequence came from a man aged 45-60 years in good health. The sequenced DNA is TGCGCCAGCAGTGAGCGGGACAACTATGGCTACACCTTC. This is translated as CASSERDNYGYTF.